Below, 24 T cell receptor beta chains from the same sample are listed, as sequenced in a study of blood T cell repertoires in COVID-19. Here immunoSEQ multiplex PCR was the method, and the copy in TCRdb shows in-frame clones only, minus some. This table holds roughly 20,000 clones, about 83% found once. The material sequenced was peripheral blood. These receptors came from a human donor in a cohort sampled during active COVID-19.

The chain carries TRBV12-3 or TRBV12-4 and TRBJ1-1; TRBD1 matches 8 bases. The CDR3 covers 12 residues. V lost 2 bases, J lost 11 bases, and 4 bases stayed unmatched. The CDR3 reads CASSLSGGGAFF. DNA for the CDR3: TGTGCCAGCAGTTTATCAGGGGGCGGTGCTTTCTTT.

This chain links TRBV6-6 with TRBJ1-6, with D possibly matching TRBD1 (5 bases). The CDR3 contains 15 residues. V gave up 5 bases and J gave up 5 bases, with 13 bases separating them. Per germline, CDR1 MNHNY and CDR2 SVGAGI (reference sequence). The CDR3 loop reads CASSRGHPNNSPLHF. The CDR3 DNA reads TGTGCCAGCAGTCGCGGACACCCTAATAATTCACCCCTCCACTTT.

The chain recombines TRBV27 with TRBJ1-2; D possibly corresponds to TRBD1 (6 bases). The CDR3 consists of 15 residues. Trimming took off 0 bases at V and 1 base at J, with 9 bases between the two ends. Germline V gene sequence: CDR1 MNHEY, CDR2 SMNVEV (reference sequence). CDR3 loop: CASSLSGGGNYGYTF. The CDR3 nucleotides are TGTGCCAGCAGTTTATCGGGAGGGGGTAACTATGGCTACACCTTC.

This chain connects TRBV6-6 to TRBJ1-1; 9 positions agree with TRBD1. Germline values: CDR1 MNHNY, CDR2 SVGAGI (reference sequence). The CDR3 contains 16 residues. J was trimmed by 1 base and V by 2 bases; bases with no gene match: 5. The CDR3 DNA sequence: TGTGCCAGCAGTTACGAAGGGACAGGGAGGAACACTGAAGCTTTCTTT. It codes for CASSYEGTGRNTEAFF.

V usage is TRBV11-2 and J usage is TRBJ1-3, with unresolved D. Germline V gene lookup returns CDR1 SGHAT and CDR2 FQNNGV. Trimming cost V 5 bases and J 0 bases, with 5 bases left between them. CDR3 length: 13 amino acids. The CDR3 is CASSPFSGNTIYF. Written as DNA, the CDR3 is TGTGCCAGCAGCCCGTTCTCTGGAAACACCATATATTTT.

J is TRBJ2-6 and V is TRBV19; the match to TRBD1 covers 11 bases. In germline, CDR1 is LNHDA, CDR2 SQIVND (reference sequence). The CDR3 totals 17 residues. V lost 7 bases to trimming and J lost 3 bases; unmatched junction nucleotides: 8. The DNA for the CDR3 is TGTGCCAGTACCTCTCAGGGACAGGGGGTTGGGGCCAACGTCCTGACTTTC. It translates to CASTSQGQGVGANVLTF.

V and J are TRBV24-1 and TRBJ2-7, with a possible D match to TRBD2 (6 bases). From germline, CDR1 is KGHDR and CDR2 SFDVKD. V shed 5 bases and J shed 4 bases, with 17 bases lying between them. CDR3 length: 15 residues. CDR3 bases: TGTGCCACCAGTGCCCGCCGGGACTTTCGGTACGAGCAGTACTTC. Its translation is CATSARRDFRYEQYF.

V is TRBV29-1 and J is TRBJ2-5, with TRBD1 matching 7 bases. Germline CDR1 SQVTM, CDR2 ANQGSEA. CDR3 length equals 14 residues. V shed 7 bases and J 4 bases; nucleotides not matched to a gene: 12. CDR3: CSAVPSAGGETQYF. In DNA form, the CDR3 reads TGCAGCGCCGTGCCCTCCGCAGGGGGAGAGACCCAGTACTTC.

V gene TRBV4-3 combines with J gene TRBJ2-7; 9 bases align to TRBD2. The V gene's germline CDR1 is LGHNA and CDR2 YSLEER. This CDR3 contains 16 residues. J gave up 0 bases and V 0 bases, and 3 bases lay outside the gene matches. This chain's CDR3 is CASSQDLAGVSYEQYF. The DNA of the CDR3 is TGCGCCAGCAGCCAAGATTTAGCGGGGGTCTCCTACGAGCAGTACTTC.

The table lists this clone with a count of one. The chain uses TRBV18 and TRBJ1-1; the match to TRBD1 covers 7 bases. With 6 bases clipped from V and 5 bases from J, the junction kept 15 bases outside the gene matches. The CDR3 extends over 16 amino acids. CDR1 KGHSH and CDR2 LQKENI come from the germline V gene. The CDR3 DNA reads TGTGCCAGCTCCCCAACGCGGCAGGGGGGTAGGACTGAAGCTTTCTTT. Its translation: CASSPTRQGGRTEAFF.

The rearrangement joins TRBV6-5 to TRBJ2-7, with 9 bases lining up with TRBD2. Per the germline V gene, CDR1 is MNHEY and CDR2 is SVGAGI. V gave up 10 bases and J gave up 4 bases; unmatched junction bases: 11. This CDR3 has 14 residues. For the CDR3, the DNA is TGTGCCACCTCGGTAGGGACTAGCCTTTACGAGCAGTACTTC. It is translated as CATSVGTSLYEQYF.

The chain employs TRBV3-1 (or the pseudogene TRBV3-2) and TRBJ2-7; D is ambiguous. This CDR3 has 14 amino acids. From germline, CDR1 is LGHDT and CDR2 YNNKEL (reference sequence). The V and J ends lost 2 bases and 8 bases respectively, with 16 bases between them. In DNA form, the CDR3 reads TGTGCCAGCAGCCAATGGGCTTCAACAGTTCAGCAGTACTTC. Its translation is CASSQWASTVQQYF.

The CDR3 DNA reads TGCGCCAGCAGCTTCGAAGAGACCCAGTACTTC. This codes for CASSFEETQYF. The genes are TRBV5-1 and TRBJ2-5, with D unclear. The germline V and J ends were trimmed by 2 bases and 3 bases, with 2 bases remaining between them. Germline V lookup: CDR1 SGHRS, CDR2 YFSETQ. The CDR3 is made up of 11 amino acids.

The rearrangement joins TRBV28 to TRBJ2-7, with D possibly TRBD2 on 6 matching bases. The CDR3 contains 15 residues. The V gene lost 4 bases and the J gene lost 4 bases, with 17 bases spanning the gap. The germline CDR1 and CDR2 sequences are MDHEN and SYDVKM. CDR3 sequence (DNA): TGTGCCAGCAGTTCCTCCTCGGCGGGAAGATACGAGCAGTACTTC. As protein: CASSSSSAGRYEQYF. The full variable domain, its missing parts supplied by reference TRBV28 and TRBJ2-7, is DVKVTQSSRYLVKRTGEKVFLECVQDMDHENMFWYRQDPGLGLRLIYFSYDVKMKEKGDIPEGYSVSREKKERFSLILESASTNQTSMYLCASSSSSAGRYEQYFGPGTRLTVT.

The CDR3 DNA is TGTGCCAGCAGCCAGGAGGGACAGTTCAATCAGCCCCAGCATTTT. Encoded protein: CASSQEGQFNQPQHF. This chain uses TRBV3-1 (or the pseudogene TRBV3-2) with TRBJ1-5; TRBD1 matches 7 bases. This CDR3 has 15 residues. The V segment lost 3 bases and the J segment 3 bases; nucleotides outside the gene matches: 5. The germline V gene encodes CDR1 LGHDT and CDR2 YNNKEL (reference sequence).

The count of this clone is one. V usage is TRBV11-2 and J usage is TRBJ2-1; 7 nucleotides match TRBD1. The CDR3 consists of 15 residues. Germline assignment: CDR1 SGHAT and CDR2 FQNNGV. V was clipped by 5 bases and J by 7 bases; unmatched bases: 11. The CDR3 region has the DNA TGTGCCAGCAGCAAGGACAGGCCGTTGGAGAATGAGCAGTTCTTC. This encodes CASSKDRPLENEQFF.

V is TRBV6-5 and J is TRBJ1-3; 7 bases agree with TRBD1. This CDR3 is 15 amino acids long. Trimming at V came to 0 bases and at J to 7 bases, leaving 6 bases not matched to a gene. Germline values: CDR1 MNHEY, CDR2 SVGAGI. CDR3 sequence: CASSYSGQRRNTIYF. The CDR3 coding sequence is TGTGCCAGCAGTTACTCGGGACAGAGGAGGAACACCATATATTTT.

V gene TRBV6-1 combines with J gene TRBJ2-3; TRBD2 agrees at 12 bases. This CDR3 is 17 amino acids long. The germline V gene encodes CDR1 MNHNS and CDR2 SASEGT. J was trimmed by 2 bases and V by 4 bases; bases with no gene match: 7. The CDR3 sequence is CASSGHRLAGDTDTQYF. CDR3 sequence (DNA): TGTGCCAGCAGTGGACATAGACTAGCGGGGGACACAGATACGCAGTATTTT.

The chain employs TRBV19 and TRBJ1-4; D may be TRBD1 (6 bases). The CDR3 totals 16 residues. Deletions cut 7 bases from V and 8 bases from J, with 23 bases between. The V gene's germline CDR1 is LNHDA and CDR2 SQIVND (reference sequence). CDR3 nucleotide sequence: TGTGCCAGTACCCCGATTCGGGGGGGACATCGGGAAAAACTGTTTTTT. Encoded protein: CASTPIRGGHREKLFF.

The V and J genes are TRBV10-3 and TRBJ2-1, with TRBD2 identical over 12 bases. The CDR3 spans 19 residues. Unmatched junction bases numbered 21, after V lost 5 bases and J lost 10 bases. Germline V lookup: CDR1 ENHRY, CDR2 SYGVKD. The DNA of the CDR3 is TGTGCCATCAGTAAGGCCCCTAGCGGGGGGGCTACACAAGGTAGAGAGCAGTTCTTC. Translated: CAISKAPSGGATQGREQFF.

The rearrangement joins TRBV28 to TRBJ1-1; possibly TRBD1 for D (5 bases). V shed 5 bases and J shed 1 base, with 14 bases lying between them. The CDR3 covers 15 residues. From germline, CDR1 is MDHEN and CDR2 SYDVKM. The CDR3 protein is CASSPSYGGNTEAFF. In nucleotides, the CDR3 is TGTGCCAGCAGTCCTTCCTACGGGGGGAACACTGAAGCTTTCTTT.

This chain links TRBV6-6 with TRBJ1-5, with 12 bases that match TRBD1. V gave up 6 bases and J gave up 5 bases; unmatched junction bases: 5. CDR3 length equals 15 residues. The germline CDR1 and CDR2 sequences are MNHNY and SVGAGI (reference sequence). CDR3 nucleotide sequence: TGTGCCAGCAGCCGGGGACAGGGGGCCTATCAGCCCCAGCATTTT. This sequence encodes CASSRGQGAYQPQHF.

This chain links TRBV30 with TRBJ2-1; 8 bases map to TRBD1. The CDR3 runs to 12 residues. Germline CDR1 is GTSNPN and CDR2 is SVGIG (reference sequence). The J segment lost 7 bases and the V segment lost 3 bases, leaving 2 bases of the junction unmatched. The CDR3 sequence is CAWSRDRNEQFF. The CDR3 coding sequence is TGTGCCTGGAGCAGGGACAGGAATGAGCAGTTCTTC.

The rearrangement uses TRBV21-1 and TRBJ1-2; the table gives TRBD1 as D, unverified against the DNA. TRBV21-1 is classified as a pseudogene. This CDR3 is 14 amino acids long. CDR3 in DNA: TGTGCCAGCAGCAAGACAGGAGCTAACTATGGCTACACCTTC. As protein: CASSKTGANYGYTF.